The 29 T cell receptor beta chains listed next were all sequenced from one sample in a study of blood T cell repertoires in COVID-19. Assay used: immunoSEQ multiplex PCR; TCRdb lists only in-frame clones, some missing. The sample carries some 70,000 clones, about 89% recorded once. The sample was peripheral blood. The receptor set was obtained from a man aged 45 to 65 with active COVID-19.

The CDR3 DNA reads TGTGCCAGCTCCCCCCGGGACAGGGAAGTGTTTTTT. Amino acid sequence: CASSPRDREVFF. This chain links TRBV18 with TRBJ2-2, with TRBD1 identical over 9 bases. The V gene end was trimmed by 6 bases and the J gene end by 15 bases; junction bases not matched to a gene: 8. Per the germline V gene, CDR1 is KGHSH and CDR2 is LQKENI. The CDR3 has 12 residues.

The chain recombines TRBV5-4 with TRBJ1-1, with D tentatively TRBD1 (6 bases). Germline V gene lookup returns CDR1 SGHNT and CDR2 YYREEE (reference sequence). The CDR3 is 15 amino acids. Trimming pared 2 bases from V and 1 base from J, leaving 12 bases between. The CDR3 sequence is CASSLPGTQNTEAFF. As DNA, the CDR3 is TGTGCCAGCAGCTTACCCGGGACACAGAACACTGAAGCTTTCTTT.

V gene TRBV4-1 combines with J gene TRBJ2-5; perhaps TRBD2 as D (6 bases). V lost 0 bases and J lost 5, with 16 bases in between. Germline V CDR1 and CDR2: MGHRA, YSYEKL. The CDR3 runs to 16 residues. As DNA, the CDR3 is TGCGCCAGCAGCCAAGACCCCTTAGGAGGGCGGGAGACCCAGTACTTC. Translated, it gives CASSQDPLGGRETQYF.

The chain combines TRBV7-9 with TRBJ2-7; possible D gene TRBD1, 5 bases. The CDR3 is made up of 15 amino acids. Trimming took off 5 bases at V and 1 base at J, with 15 bases between the two ends. The germline V gene has CDR1 SEHNR and CDR2 FQNEAQ (reference sequence). The chain's CDR3 is CASSANRRPSYEQYF. CDR3 DNA sequence: TGTGCCAGCAGCGCAAACAGGCGCCCGTCCTACGAGCAGTACTTC.

The chain is built from TRBV6-5 and TRBJ2-7; D remains ambiguous. Trimming removed 6 bases at V and 2 bases at J, with 11 bases between. Germline lookup yields CDR1 MNHEY and CDR2 SVGAGI. The CDR3 consists of 13 residues. The chain's CDR3 is CASSPSPAYEQYF. DNA for the CDR3: TGTGCCAGCAGCCCCTCTCCGGCCTACGAGCAGTACTTC.

This clone was seen a handful of times. The CDR3 DNA is TGTGCCAGCACCCATTCAGGGGTTTCACCCCTCCACTTT. The encoded protein is CASTHSGVSPLHF. The chain joins TRBV12-3 or TRBV12-4 to TRBJ1-6, with D possibly TRBD1 on 6 matching bases. Trimming removed 7 bases at V and 9 bases at J, with 13 bases between. The CDR3 is 13 residues long.

The J gene is TRBJ1-6, the V gene TRBV7-9; D gene unclear. CDR1 and CDR2 from the germline V gene are SEHNR and FQNEAQ (reference sequence). The CDR3 runs to 15 residues. Trimming took off 1 base at V and 9 bases at J, with 13 bases between the two ends. This chain's CDR3 is CASSLDHGRGSPLHF. The CDR3 DNA follows: TGTGCCAGCAGCTTAGATCATGGGAGAGGTTCACCCCTCCACTTT.

The CDR3 nucleotides are TGTGCCAGCAGCTTAGTGGGGACAGCCAGCACAGATACGCAGTATTTT. Protein product: CASSLVGTASTDTQYF. The rearrangement links TRBV7-9 to TRBJ2-3; the match to TRBD1 covers 7 bases. Per germline, CDR1 SEHNR and CDR2 FQNEAQ (reference sequence). The CDR3 sequence is 16 residues long. The ends lost 1 base at V and 0 bases at J; junction bases unmatched: 4.

The chain is built from TRBV6-2 or TRBV6-3 and TRBJ2-7, with no clear D. Trimming took 0 bases from V and 5 from J, leaving 14 bases between them. The germline V gene encodes CDR1 MNHEY and CDR2 SVGEGT. The CDR3 covers 15 residues. The CDR3 protein is CASSYSAGFPNEQYF. The CDR3 nucleotides read TGTGCCAGCAGTTACTCGGCAGGTTTTCCTAACGAGCAGTACTTC.

The chain carries TRBV6-8 and TRBJ2-2, with 12 bases fitting TRBD2. V trimming: 6 bases; J trimming: 7 bases; junction bases outside the gene matches: 9. This CDR3 has 16 residues. Germline CDR1 reads MNHGY; CDR2 reads SAAAGT. CDR3: CASRRLAGVYSGELFF. CDR3 sequence (DNA): TGTGCCAGCAGAAGACTAGCGGGAGTCTACAGCGGGGAGCTGTTTTTT.

As DNA, the CDR3 is TGTGCCAGTAGTTCGAGAGATACGCAGTATTTT. This codes for CASSSRDTQYF. The V call is TRBV19, the J call TRBJ2-3; D unclear. CDR1 is LNHDA, CDR2 SQIVND, per germline (reference sequence). Trimming removed 5 bases at V and 5 bases at J, with 5 bases between. There are 11 residues in the CDR3.

The J gene is TRBJ1-2, the V gene TRBV6-5; TRBD1 might be the D (6 bases). CDR1 and CDR2 (germline): MNHEY, SVGAGI. Trimming took off 0 bases at V and 4 bases at J, with 9 bases between the two ends. This CDR3 has 14 amino acids. The CDR3 DNA reads as TGTGCCAGCAGTTACTCGGACAGCCGCTATGGCTACACCTTC. This sequence encodes CASSYSDSRYGYTF.

The rearrangement uses TRBV24-1 and TRBJ1-2, with 7 nucleotides matching TRBD1. Germline CDR1 reads KGHDR; CDR2 reads SFDVKD. Unmatched junction bases numbered 3, after V lost 0 bases and J lost 6 bases. This CDR3 is 14 amino acids long. The CDR3 here is CATSDLTGEDGYTF. The CDR3 DNA is TGTGCCACCAGTGATTTGACAGGGGAGGATGGCTACACCTTC.

The J gene is TRBJ2-3, the V gene TRBV20-1; D gene ambiguous. Germline V gene sequence: CDR1 DFQATT, CDR2 SNEGSKA (reference sequence). Trimming stripped 8 bases from V and 8 bases from J, with 11 bases between. CDR3 length: 10 residues. The chain's CDR3 is CSPRAVTQYF. The CDR3 bases are TGCAGTCCCAGAGCAGTTACGCAGTATTTT.

The rearrangement links TRBV5-4 to TRBJ2-2, with 9 bases that match TRBD2. CDR3 length: 17 amino acids. Germline CDR1 and CDR2: SGHNT and YYREEE (reference sequence). V shed 3 bases and J 2 bases; nucleotides not matched to a gene: 8. CDR3: CASSYSPSGVNTGELFF. DNA for the CDR3: TGTGCCAGCAGCTATTCCCCTAGCGGGGTAAACACCGGGGAGCTGTTTTTT. Full variable domain (remainder filled in from reference TRBV5-4 and TRBJ2-2): ETGVTQSPTHLIKTRGQQVTLRCSSQSGHNTVSWYQQALGQGPQFIFQYYREEENGRGNFPPRFSGLQFPNYSSELNVNALELDDSALYLCASSYSPSGVNTGELFFGEGSRLTVL.

This clone was detected once. The chain has TRBV9 and TRBJ1-6; 10 nucleotides match TRBD1. The CDR3 spans 15 residues. Germline V gene data show CDR1 as SGDLS and CDR2 as YYNGEE. V shed 0 bases, J shed 8 bases, and the junction held 2 bases outside the gene matches. This CDR3 is CASSVVGTGDSPLHF. CDR3 nucleotide sequence: TGTGCCAGCAGCGTAGTGGGGACAGGGGATTCACCCCTCCACTTT.

The V call is TRBV6-5, the J call TRBJ1-5, with 7 nucleotides matching TRBD1. V lost 0 bases to trimming and J lost 4 bases; unmatched junction nucleotides: 6. The V gene's germline CDR1 is MNHEY and CDR2 SVGAGI. This CDR3 comprises 16 residues. The CDR3 DNA reads TGTGCCAGCAGTTACTCGAGGGCAGGGGGAAATCAGCCCCAGCATTTT. Amino acid sequence: CASSYSRAGGNQPQHF.

The rearrangement links TRBV4-2 to TRBJ2-7, with TRBD2 identical over 10 bases. V dropped 0 bases and J dropped 4; count of bases not matched to a gene: 12. Germline-derived CDR1 and CDR2 are LGHNA and YNFKEQ. The CDR3 is 18 residues long. The CDR3 spells CASSQDVRGLARGYEQYF. The CDR3 DNA reads TGTGCCAGCAGCCAAGACGTAAGGGGACTAGCGCGAGGGTACGAGCAGTACTTC.

CDR3 DNA: TGTGCCAGCAGCGCTACAGGGCGTCAGCCCCAGCATTTT. Its protein product is CASSATGRQPQHF. This sequence joins TRBV6-5 and TRBJ1-5; perhaps TRBD1 as D (6 bases). Germline V gene lookup returns CDR1 MNHEY and CDR2 SVGAGI. The V end lost 6 bases, the J end lost 6 bases, and 12 bases lay between the germline ends. The CDR3 length is 13 residues.

A single count supports this clone. DNA of the CDR3: TGCGCCAGCAGCTTCGGACTAGCGGCCACAGATACGCAGTATTTT. Encoded protein: CASSFGLAATDTQYF. The chain joins TRBV5-1 to TRBJ2-3; the match to TRBD2 covers 10 bases. V was clipped by 2 bases and J by 2 bases; unmatched bases: 2. The CDR3 covers 15 residues. Looked up from germline, CDR1 is SGHRS and CDR2 is YFSETQ.

This chain joins TRBV28 and TRBJ1-5; D is unclear. V lost 5 bases and J 2 bases, leaving 7 bases between the germline ends. This CDR3 region has 13 residues. Germline CDR1 is MDHEN and CDR2 is SYDVKM. The CDR3, as DNA: TGTGCCAGCAGTCCCCTTCGCAATCAGCCCCAGCATTTT. Its translation: CASSPLRNQPQHF.

The genes are TRBV28 and TRBJ1-5; D might be TRBD1 (6 bases). V was shortened by 3 bases and J by 6 bases, with 9 bases between the two germline ends. This CDR3 is built from 13 residues. Germline CDR1 MDHEN, CDR2 SYDVKM. DNA for the CDR3: TGTGCCAGCAGTTTCAGGGGTCGTCAGCCCCAGCATTTT. Protein: CASSFRGRQPQHF.

The chain is built from TRBV19 and TRBJ1-2, with 7 bases identical to TRBD1. This CDR3 contains 14 residues. The germline V gene has CDR1 LNHDA and CDR2 SQIVND (reference sequence). V dropped 7 bases and J dropped 7; count of bases not matched to a gene: 12. CDR3 coding DNA: TGTGCCAGTATAAGTCCCGACCAGGGGGTTGGCTACACCTTC. This gives the protein CASISPDQGVGYTF.

The V and J genes are TRBV5-4 and TRBJ2-7, with 8 bases matching TRBD1. The CDR3 runs to 12 residues. J gave up 5 bases and V 5 bases, and 3 bases lay outside the gene matches. The V gene's germline CDR1 is SGHNT and CDR2 YYREEE (reference sequence). The CDR3 nucleotides read TGTGCCAGCAGGTCACAGGGGGACGAGCAGTACTTC. Its translation is CASRSQGDEQYF.

The chain is built from TRBV14 and TRBJ1-1, with D uncertain. Trimming cost V 1 base and J 0 bases, with 3 bases left between them. Looked up from germline, CDR1 is SGHDN and CDR2 is FVKESK. The CDR3 runs 13 residues. CDR3 DNA: TGTGCCAGCAGCCAAGCCATGAACACTGAAGCTTTCTTT. Translating it yields CASSQAMNTEAFF. The complete variable domain, with remaining parts taken from reference TRBV14 and TRBJ1-1, reads EAGVTQFPSHSVIEKGQTVTLRCDPISGHDNLYWYRRVMGKEIKFLLHFVKESKQDESGMPNNRFLAERTGGTYSTLKVQPAELEDSGVYFCASSQAMNTEAFFGQGTRLTVV.

This chain joins TRBV5-4 and TRBJ2-2, with 10 bases fitting TRBD1. J was trimmed by 6 bases and V by 4 bases; bases with no gene match: 12. Germline V gene sequence: CDR1 SGHNT, CDR2 YYREEE (reference sequence). The CDR3 spans 17 residues. CDR3 in amino acids: CASSPTGTGVMAGELFF. As DNA, the CDR3 is TGTGCCAGCAGCCCTACCGGGACAGGGGTAATGGCCGGGGAGCTGTTTTTT. The full variable domain, rest sourced from reference TRBV5-4 and TRBJ2-2, is ETGVTQSPTHLIKTRGQQVTLRCSSQSGHNTVSWYQQALGQGPQFIFQYYREEENGRGNFPPRFSGLQFPNYSSELNVNALELDDSALYLCASSPTGTGVMAGELFFGEGSRLTVL.

The rearrangement links TRBV18 to TRBJ1-1, with D possibly matching TRBD1 (6 bases). CDR1 is KGHSH and CDR2 is LQKENI in the germline V gene. The V gene lost 5 bases and the J gene lost 5 bases, with 12 bases spanning the gap. The CDR3 sequence is 13 residues long. The CDR3 DNA reads TGTGCCAGCTCAGCGGGGGGGCCGACTGAAGCTTTCTTT. Amino acid sequence: CASSAGGPTEAFF.

The chain employs TRBV5-1 and TRBJ1-4, with D perhaps TRBD1 (6 bases). CDR3 length: 15 amino acids. The germline V and J ends were trimmed by 2 bases and 0 bases, with 8 bases remaining between them. Germline V gene sequence: CDR1 SGHRS, CDR2 YFSETQ. The CDR3 sequence: CASSFGGSTNEKLFF. CDR3 DNA sequence: TGCGCCAGCAGCTTTGGGGGCTCAACTAATGAAAAACTGTTTTTT. Looking up the rest from reference TRBV5-1 and TRBJ1-4 gives the full variable domain: KAGVTQTPRYLIKTRGQQVTLSCSPISGHRSVSWYQQTPGQGLQFLFEYFSETQRNKGNFPGRFSGRQFSNSRSEMNVSTLELGDSALYLCASSFGGSTNEKLFFGSGTQLSVL.

This chain uses TRBV4-2 with TRBJ2-7; 9 positions agree with TRBD2. Germline values: CDR1 LGHNA, CDR2 YNFKEQ. This CDR3 spans 18 amino acids. With 0 bases clipped from V and 1 base from J, the junction kept 10 bases outside the gene matches. CDR3 in DNA: TGTGCCAGCAGCCAAGAGGAGGAACTAGCGGGTTATTCCTACGAGCAGTACTTC. This sequence encodes CASSQEEELAGYSYEQYF.